This passage covers 19 T cell receptor beta chains from one sample sequenced in a study of identical twins. TCRdb called the 5' RACE reads again in MiXCR, with one record for every CDR3 protein. The repertoire holds roughly 230,000 distinct CDR3 sequences, approximately 8.6% seen once, with 2.5% to 3.5% in the top ten. These data also featured in a second study, about yellow fever vaccine responses in identical twins.

Input material: CD8+ T cells sorted from blood. The source of these receptors is a woman aged 18-29 years in good health.

This clonotype was counted many times. The chain couples TRBV7-9 to TRBJ2-7; tentative D call: TRBD1 (5 bases). Germline CDR1 reads SEHNR; CDR2 reads FQNEAQ (reference sequence). V lost 0 bases and J lost 7, with 10 bases in between. The CDR3 runs to 13 residues. The CDR3: CASSLARTPEQYF. DNA of the CDR3: TGTGCCAGCAGCTTAGCGCGGACACCTGAGCAGTACTTC.

Only a few counts were recorded for this clonotype. The rearrangement links TRBV27 to TRBJ2-7; maybe TRBD2 (5 bases). The germline V gene encodes CDR1 MNHEY and CDR2 SMNVEV (reference sequence). This CDR3 has 14 residues. V was shortened by 6 bases and J by 0 bases, with 12 bases between the two germline ends. CDR3 region: CASSPTTFSYEQYF. The CDR3 region has the DNA TGTGCCAGCAGCCCGACTACTTTCTCCTACGAGCAGTACTTC.

The chain has TRBV20-1 and TRBJ1-6; a possible D gene is TRBD1 (5 bases). This CDR3 is built from 19 residues. Per the germline V gene, CDR1 is DFQATT and CDR2 is SNEGSKA (reference sequence). Trimming took 0 bases from V and 3 from J, leaving 21 bases between them. CDR3 sequence reads: CSARDRLGVVRGYNSPLHF. The CDR3 DNA reads TGCAGTGCTAGAGATCGCCTAGGGGTGGTTAGAGGCTATAATTCACCCCTCCACTTT.

In its sample, this clonotype was seen many times. The chain is built from TRBV10-3 and TRBJ2-6; no clear D. CDR3 size: 14 residues. Germline loops: CDR1 ENHRY, CDR2 SYGVKD. V lost 5 bases to trimming and J lost 4 bases, with 9 bases between them. CDR3 region: CAISPVTGANVLTF. The CDR3 DNA reads TGTGCCATCAGTCCAGTCACAGGGGCCAACGTCCTGACTTTC.

Only a few counts were recorded for this clonotype. In DNA, the CDR3 is TGCAGCGTTGAGGGGACAGGGGGCAGTAGTTACGAGCAGTACTTC. Protein sequence: CSVEGTGGSSYEQYF. The chain uses TRBV29-1 and TRBJ2-7; 12 nucleotides match TRBD1. This CDR3 has 15 amino acids. The trim removed 3 bases at V and 4 bases at J, leaving 7 bases unmatched. Per the germline V gene, CDR1 is SQVTM and CDR2 is ANQGSEA.

This clonotype was counted a few times. The J gene is TRBJ2-3, the V gene TRBV28; TRBD2 matches at 7 bases. CDR3 length equals 14 residues. J was trimmed by 6 bases and V by 2 bases; bases with no gene match: 5. Germline V gives CDR1 MDHEN, CDR2 SYDVKM. CDR3 bases: TGTGCCAGCAGTTTAGGAGCGGGGTGGGATACGCAGTATTTT. This codes for CASSLGAGWDTQYF. Looking up the rest from reference TRBV28 and TRBJ2-3 gives the full variable domain: DVKVTQSSRYLVKRTGEKVFLECVQDMDHENMFWYRQDPGLGLRLIYFSYDVKMKEKGDIPEGYSVSREKKERFSLILESASTNQTSMYLCASSLGAGWDTQYFGPGTRLTVL.

This clonotype was counted only a few times. This chain uses TRBV29-1 with TRBJ2-4, with 7 bases fitting TRBD1. The CDR3 is 17 residues long. The V and J ends lost 8 bases and 5 bases, in that order; junction bases with no gene match: 21. Germline CDR1 reads SQVTM; CDR2 reads ANQGSEA. CDR3 nucleotides: TGCAGCCTCGACAGGGTAATACGGAGGTGCAATGAAAACATTCAGTACTTC. It encodes CSLDRVIRRCNENIQYF.

This clonotype showed up just a few times. The rearrangement links TRBV18 to TRBJ2-7; D may be TRBD1 (6 bases). Germline V gene data show CDR1 as KGHSH and CDR2 as LQKENI. Trimming took 3 bases from V and 2 from J, leaving 14 bases between them. The CDR3 loop spans 15 amino acids. CDR3 DNA: TGTGCCAGCTCACCTGACTACAGGGAAACCTACGAGCAGTACTTC. As protein: CASSPDYRETYEQYF.

This clonotype was seen a few times. The gene calls are TRBV7-2 and TRBJ2-7; D remains ambiguous. The germline V and J ends were trimmed by 5 bases and 6 bases, with 17 bases remaining between them. Germline CDR1 is SGHTA and CDR2 is FQGNSA. The CDR3 sequence is 14 residues long. The CDR3 spells CASSPNLETLEQYF. In DNA, the CDR3 is TGTGCCAGCAGCCCCAACCTAGAAACCCTCGAGCAGTACTTC. Drawing the rest from reference TRBV7-2 and TRBJ2-7, the complete variable domain is GAGVSQSPSNKVTEKGKDVELRCDPISGHTALYWYRQSLGQGLEFLIYFQGNSAPDKSGLPSDRFSAERTGGSVSTLTIQRTQQEDSAVYLCASSPNLETLEQYFGPGTRLTVT.

This clonotype was recorded at least ten times. The rearrangement links TRBV29-1 to TRBJ2-3; D gene uncertain. Germline CDR1 is SQVTM and CDR2 is ANQGSEA. V lost 7 bases to trimming and J lost 3 bases, with 11 bases between them. CDR3 size: 12 residues. Written as DNA, the CDR3 is TGCAGCGCAACCCTAATTACAGATACGCAGTATTTT. This encodes CSATLITDTQYF.

This clonotype has ten or more counts. At one end the junction does not follow the germline gene, possibly because of a read error. The chain is built from TRBV29-1 and TRBJ2-7; a possible D gene is TRBD2 (6 bases). The CDR3 has 13 amino acids. CDR1 and CDR2 from the germline V gene are SQVTM and ANQGSEA. CDR3 bases: TGCAGCGTAGAAGCGGGCATACCTTACGAGCAGTACTTC. This sequence encodes CSVEAGIPYEQYF.

This clonotype was seen at least ten times. A junction end diverges from the germline sequence, so it may reflect a read error. The CDR3 spells CASSLDRGYGYTF. The CDR3 DNA reads as TGCGCCAGCAGTTTGGACAGGGGCTATGGCTACACCTTC. The chain is built from TRBV5-1 and TRBJ1-2, with 9 positions matching TRBD1. The CDR3 length is 13 residues. From germline, CDR1 is SGHRS and CDR2 YFSETQ.

The chain carries TRBV12-3 or TRBV12-4 and TRBJ2-1; a possible D gene is TRBD1 (5 bases). V was cut by 2 bases and J by 6 bases, with 8 bases left in between. CDR3 length equals 13 residues. CDR3: CASSLFRVNEQFF. The DNA of the CDR3 is TGTGCCAGCAGTTTATTCAGGGTCAATGAGCAGTTCTTC.

This clonotype was seen at least ten times. The chain links TRBV20-1 to TRBJ2-1; 11 bases align to TRBD2. Losses at the gene ends were 5 bases for V and 5 bases for J; bases not matched to a gene: 8. CDR1 and CDR2 (germline): DFQATT, SNEGSKA (reference sequence). This CDR3 spans 15 amino acids. Here the CDR3 reads CSAPRGLADHNEQFF. The DNA of the CDR3 is TGCAGTGCTCCAAGGGGACTAGCGGACCACAATGAGCAGTTCTTC.

The CDR3 region has the DNA TGCAGTGCTTCTGGCGTAAGGACTAGCGGGCCTTACGACACCGGGGAGCTGTTTTTT. It is translated as CSASGVRTSGPYDTGELFF. The chain uses TRBV20-1 and TRBJ2-2; 11 nucleotides align to TRBD2. V shed 5 bases and J 3 bases; nucleotides not matched to a gene: 17. The CDR3 extends over 19 amino acids. The germline V gene has CDR1 DFQATT and CDR2 SNEGSKA (reference sequence).

The rearrangement joins TRBV24-1 to TRBJ2-2; TRBD1 aligns across 9 bases. Trimming cost V 10 bases and J 4 bases; bases outside gene matches: 15. Germline V gene data show CDR1 as KGHDR and CDR2 as SFDVKD. This CDR3 comprises 17 residues. The CDR3: CATNHRRQGDSTGELFF. The CDR3 coding sequence is TGTGCCACTAACCATCGGAGACAGGGGGACTCCACCGGGGAGCTGTTTTTT.

This clonotype has at least ten counts. The J gene is TRBJ2-4, the V gene TRBV6-9; weak D call: TRBD2 (6 bases). Per the germline V gene, CDR1 is MNHGY and CDR2 is SVAAGI. V lost 5 bases and J lost 4, with 15 bases in between. CDR3 length: 15 residues. This CDR3 is CASSPRDGSKNIQYF. As DNA, the CDR3 is TGTGCCAGCAGTCCTCGGGACGGGAGTAAAAACATTCAGTACTTC.

This clonotype turned up a few times. As DNA, the CDR3 is TGCAGCGTTGCGGGGGGGGGCAGTCCCTCTGGGGCCAACGTCCTGACTTTC. It specifies CSVAGGGSPSGANVLTF. This chain connects TRBV29-1 to TRBJ2-6; 8 nucleotides match TRBD2. J lost 0 bases, V lost 4 bases, and 8 bases had no gene match. The CDR3 totals 17 residues. Germline V gene data show CDR1 as SQVTM and CDR2 as ANQGSEA. The entire variable domain, with the rest obtained from reference TRBV29-1 and TRBJ2-6, is as follows: SAVISQKPSRDICQRGTSLTIQCQVDSQVTMMFWYRQQPGQSLTLIATANQGSEATYESGFVIDKFPISRPNLTFSTLTVSNMSPEDSSIYLCSVAGGGSPSGANVLTFGAGSRLTVL.

This chain connects TRBV27 to TRBJ2-7, with 8 bases lining up with TRBD1. The V gene end was trimmed by 1 base and the J gene end by 6 bases; junction bases not matched to a gene: 11. The germline V gene has CDR1 MNHEY and CDR2 SMNVEV (reference sequence). The CDR3 has 16 residues. CDR3 nucleotides: TGTGCCAGCAGTTTATTCCTCCAGGGGGCTGTTGGCGAGCAGTACTTC. Translation gives CASSLFLQGAVGEQYF.